These 22 T cell receptor beta chains share one sample of origin, sequenced in a study of chemoradiotherapy in HPV16-positive cancers. Some clones are missing from TCRdb's copy, which holds only in-frame ones; the method was immunoSEQ multiplex PCR. Of 30,000 or so clones listed, about 80% were seen once; the top ten hold roughly 6%. Sample: blood, taken from a patient who underwent chemoradiotherapy. The receptors derive from a human donor with HPV-associated anogenital cancer.

The gene calls are TRBV9 and TRBJ1-4, with D possibly matching TRBD1 (6 bases). Trimming shortened V by 0 bases and J by 3 bases, and 27 bases separated the two germline ends. Germline-derived CDR1 and CDR2 are SGDLS and YYNGEE. The CDR3 is 21 amino acids. CDR3 nucleotides: TGTGCCAGCAGCGTAGGCCCTACAGGGCGGCTTTCCCAAGGGGCTAATGAAAAACTGTTTTTT. The encoded protein is CASSVGPTGRLSQGANEKLFF.

V is TRBV6-6 and J is TRBJ1-4; D not resolved. The CDR3 has 10 residues. The ends were cut back, 8 bases at V and 5 bases at J, with 3 bases in the middle. Germline CDR1 reads MNHNY; CDR2 reads SVGAGI (reference sequence). CDR3 in DNA: TGTGCCAGCCGAAATGAAAAACTGTTTTTT. Translation gives CASRNEKLFF.

The gene calls are TRBV30 and TRBJ2-1; TRBD2 agrees at 11 bases. There are 15 residues in the CDR3. Per the germline V gene, CDR1 is GTSNPN and CDR2 is SVGIG (reference sequence). With 1 base clipped from V and 2 bases from J, the junction kept 1 base outside the gene matches. The CDR3 region has the DNA TGTGCCTGGAGTGGACTAGCGGGGCCCTACAATGAGCAGTTCTTC. Protein: CAWSGLAGPYNEQFF.

This chain uses TRBV6-5 with TRBJ1-5; TRBD1 might be the D (5 bases). CDR1 MNHEY and CDR2 SVGAGI come from the germline V gene. V lost 5 bases and J lost 2, with 13 bases in between. CDR3 length: 15 residues. The CDR3 DNA reads TGTGCCAGCAGTAAGGGTGGCAGGGGCAATCAGCCCCAGCATTTT. It is translated as CASSKGGRGNQPQHF.

The V call is TRBV19, the J call TRBJ1-5; D uncertain. The CDR3 is 15 residues long. Trimming removed 2 bases from V and 7 bases from J, with 15 bases in between. CDR1 and CDR2 (germline): LNHDA, SQIVND (reference sequence). The CDR3 loop reads CASSISWNRGQPQHF. CDR3 DNA sequence: TGTGCCAGTAGTATAAGTTGGAACAGAGGGCAGCCCCAGCATTTT.

This chain connects TRBV5-5 to TRBJ2-1; D is perhaps TRBD2 (6 bases). V was pared by 2 bases and J by 9 bases, with 21 bases between. The CDR3 contains 16 residues. Germline V gene lookup returns CDR1 SGHKS and CDR2 YYEKEE (reference sequence). CDR3 DNA: TGTGCCAGCAGCTTATCTCCTAGCGATCTTAATTCTGAGCAGTTCTTC. It codes for CASSLSPSDLNSEQFF.

The gene calls are TRBV7-9 and TRBJ1-1; 9 nucleotides match TRBD1. Germline CDR1 is SEHNR and CDR2 is FQNEAQ (reference sequence). V dropped 5 bases and J dropped 4; count of bases not matched to a gene: 8. The CDR3 runs 15 residues. The CDR3 sequence: CASSSGTGMGTEAFF. For the CDR3, the DNA is TGTGCCAGCAGCAGCGGGACAGGGATGGGCACTGAAGCTTTCTTT.

This clone has a handful of counts. This rearrangement joins TRBV30 to TRBJ2-3; tentatively, D is TRBD1 (6 bases). Trimming pared 0 bases from V and 3 bases from J, leaving 13 bases between. CDR1 GTSNPN and CDR2 SVGIG come from the germline V gene (reference sequence). The CDR3 runs 15 residues. The CDR3 here is CAWSVHSGVTDTQYF. CDR3 DNA: TGTGCCTGGAGTGTCCACTCAGGGGTAACAGATACGCAGTATTTT.

V is TRBV28 and J is TRBJ1-2; D perhaps matches TRBD1 (6 bases). The CDR3 contains 15 residues. V was pared by 5 bases and J by 2 bases, with 15 bases between. The germline CDR1 and CDR2 sequences are MDHEN and SYDVKM. CDR3: CASSTGGGGNYGYTF. The CDR3 DNA is TGTGCCAGCAGTACCGGAGGGGGTGGGAACTATGGCTACACCTTC.

The rearrangement links TRBV25-1 to TRBJ1-6; TRBD1 agrees at 7 bases. The CDR3 totals 15 residues. Germline values: CDR1 MGHDK, CDR2 SYGVNS. Losses at the gene ends were 4 bases for V and 7 bases for J; bases not matched to a gene: 7. The CDR3 reads CASSGQGTKNSPLHF. CDR3 nucleotides: TGTGCCAGCAGTGGACAGGGTACTAAGAATTCACCCCTCCACTTT. The whole variable domain, filled in from reference TRBV25-1 and TRBJ1-6, reads EADIYQTPRYLVIGTGKKITLECSQTMGHDKMYWYQQDPGMELHLIHYSYGVNSTEKGDLSSESTVSRIRTEHFPLTLESARPSHTSQYLCASSGQGTKNSPLHFGNGTRLTVT.

This clone was counted a single time. The chain recombines TRBV7-3 with TRBJ2-3, with 7 bases that match TRBD1. Looked up from germline, CDR1 is SGHTA and CDR2 is FQGTGA. This CDR3 is 15 amino acids long. V was pared by 5 bases and J by 3 bases, with 8 bases of the junction left unmatched. CDR3 amino acids: CASSLRQGSTDTQYF. The CDR3 DNA reads as TGTGCCAGCAGCCTGCGACAGGGTAGTACAGATACGCAGTATTTT.

The chain couples TRBV9 to TRBJ2-1, with 8 bases that match TRBD2. The junction had 6 bases not matched to a gene; V was cut back by 3 bases and J by 4 bases. The germline V gene encodes CDR1 SGDLS and CDR2 YYNGEE. This CDR3 has 15 residues. For the CDR3, the DNA is TGTGCCAGCAGCGCTAGCGGGCGGACTTACAATGAGCAGTTCTTC. It is translated as CASSASGRTYNEQFF.

The rearrangement links TRBV7-9 to TRBJ1-2, with D perhaps TRBD1 (5 bases). Germline-derived CDR1 and CDR2 are SEHNR and FQNEAQ (reference sequence). The CDR3 sequence is 12 residues long. Trimming removed 1 base at V and 8 bases at J, with 8 bases between. The chain's CDR3 is CASSLGQRGYTF. CDR3 bases: TGTGCCAGCAGCTTAGGACAGAGGGGCTACACCTTC.

This chain joins TRBV9 and TRBJ2-3; 9 bases match TRBD1. V lost 3 bases to trimming and J lost 5 bases; unmatched junction nucleotides: 10. The CDR3 spans 16 residues. Germline assignment: CDR1 SGDLS and CDR2 YYNGEE. CDR3 region: CASSGRQGDQGDTQYF. The DNA for the CDR3 is TGTGCCAGCAGCGGCCGACAGGGGGACCAGGGAGATACGCAGTATTTT.

The CDR3 bases are TGTGCCAGCAGCCTCCTCTCCGAAGGGGAGGTTTTCAAGCAGTACTTC. Encoded protein: CASSLLSEGEVFKQYF. J is TRBJ2-7 and V is TRBV6-6, with a possible D match to TRBD2 (6 bases). The CDR3 length is 16 residues. V gave up 6 bases and J gave up 8 bases, with 26 bases separating them. The germline CDR1 and CDR2 sequences are MNHNY and SVGAGI (reference sequence).

This sequence joins TRBV25-1 and TRBJ2-5; 8 positions match TRBD2. Losses at the gene ends were 2 bases for V and 2 bases for J; bases not matched to a gene: 4. This CDR3 has 15 amino acids. Germline V gives CDR1 MGHDK, CDR2 SYGVNS. CDR3 sequence: CASSEPAGVQETQYF. CDR3 sequence (DNA): TGTGCCAGCAGTGAACCAGCGGGGGTACAAGAGACCCAGTACTTC.

This rearrangement joins TRBV5-1 to TRBJ2-1; perhaps TRBD2 as D (6 bases). Trimming took off 6 bases at V and 10 bases at J, with 17 bases between the two ends. The germline CDR1 and CDR2 sequences are SGHRS and YFSETQ. The CDR3 totals 13 residues. CDR3 protein: CASTPEWRDEQFF. CDR3 DNA sequence: TGCGCCAGCACCCCTGAGTGGAGGGACGAGCAGTTCTTC.

This clone has more than one count but fewer than ten. The genes are TRBV7-2 and TRBJ1-1; no definite D call. CDR3 length: 13 amino acids. Germline-derived CDR1 and CDR2 are SGHTA and FQGNSA. The V end lost 1 base, the J end lost 1 base, and 4 bases lay between the germline ends. Written as DNA, the CDR3 is TGTGCCAGCAGCTTAGGACAGAACACTGAAGCTTTCTTT. The encoded protein is CASSLGQNTEAFF.

This clone was picked up a small number of times. The V and J genes are TRBV5-5 and TRBJ2-3, with D perhaps TRBD1 (6 bases). V was clipped by 4 bases and J by 0 bases, with 15 bases between them. The CDR3 extends over 16 amino acids. Germline V gene sequence: CDR1 SGHKS, CDR2 YYEKEE (reference sequence). In nucleotides, the CDR3 is TGTGCCAGCAGCCCTAGGCAGGGGCTCAGCACAGATACGCAGTATTTT. Its translation is CASSPRQGLSTDTQYF. Filled out from reference TRBV5-5 and TRBJ2-3, the complete variable domain reads DAGVTQSPTHLIKTRGQQVTLRCSPISGHKSVSWYQQVLGQGPQFIFQYYEKEERGRGNFPDRFSARQFPNYSSELNVNALLLGDSALYLCASSPRQGLSTDTQYFGPGTRLTVL.

The chain joins TRBV28 to TRBJ1-5; a weak D match, TRBD1 (6 bases). V dropped 8 bases and J dropped 0 bases, with 17 bases sitting between them. The germline V gene has CDR1 MDHEN and CDR2 SYDVKM. The CDR3 is made up of 16 amino acids. CDR3 loop: CASGGRGTISNQPQHF. CDR3 DNA sequence: TGTGCCAGCGGGGGCAGGGGAACAATTAGCAATCAGCCCCAGCATTTT.

The rearrangement uses TRBV6-4 and TRBJ1-5; 8 bases line up with TRBD1. J was trimmed by 4 bases and V by 5 bases; bases with no gene match: 7. Germline V gene sequence: CDR1 MRHNA, CDR2 SNTAGT. There are 15 residues in the CDR3. This chain's CDR3 is CASSPTGQDNQPQHF. CDR3 DNA sequence: TGTGCCAGCAGTCCGACGGGACAGGATAATCAGCCCCAGCATTTT.

The V and J genes are TRBV12-5 and TRBJ1-4; TRBD1 matches at 8 bases. Germline trimming cut 5 bases from V and 6 bases from J; bases unmatched to any gene: 8. Germline V CDR1 and CDR2: LGHNT, FRNRAP. The CDR3 is 15 residues long. CDR3 sequence reads: CASGAPGTGYEKLFF. The CDR3 bases are TGTGCTAGTGGTGCCCCCGGGACAGGATATGAAAAACTGTTTTTT.